These 20 T cell receptor beta chains share one sample of origin, sequenced in a study of blood T cell repertoires in COVID-19 (dated by TCRdb to 2019 to 2021). The library was produced with the immunoSEQ multiplex PCR assay. TCRdb provides this immuneACCESS table in a form limited to in-frame rearrangements. Some clones are lacking; in checked studies, under half of them reflect an unresolved V gene, and why the rest are absent is not known. Recorded for this sample are about 130,000 clones; around 80% of them occurred a single time. 3.5% to 4% of the sample belongs to the ten largest clones. The sample comprised peripheral blood. The receptors were gathered from a woman in her forties or fifties with acute or convalescent COVID-19.

V gene TRBV11-2 combines with J gene TRBJ2-5, with D tentatively TRBD2 (6 bases). The ends were cut back, 2 bases at V and 5 bases at J, with 9 bases in the middle. The V gene's germline CDR1 is SGHAT and CDR2 FQNNGV. This CDR3 comprises 13 residues. The CDR3: CASSLTGVETQYF. The CDR3 region has the DNA TGTGCCAGCAGCTTAACGGGAGTGGAGACCCAGTACTTC.

The V gene is TRBV27, the J gene TRBJ2-6, with a tentative D call TRBD1 (5 bases). Deletions cut 6 bases from V and 0 bases from J, with 15 bases between. The germline V gene encodes CDR1 MNHEY and CDR2 SMNVEV (reference sequence). The CDR3 spans 17 residues. Written as DNA, the CDR3 is TGTGCCAGCAGCTCTGACAGTTTTGTCTCTGGGGCCAACGTCCTGACTTTC. It translates to CASSSDSFVSGANVLTF.

The chain joins TRBV5-1 to TRBJ1-1, with a possible D match to TRBD1 (5 bases). Trimming stripped 4 bases from V and 1 base from J, with 14 bases between. This CDR3 has 15 amino acids. Germline values: CDR1 SGHRS, CDR2 YFSETQ. The CDR3 nucleotides are TGCGCCAGCAGCGAACAAGCGGGGGGGAACACTGAAGCTTTCTTT. It codes for CASSEQAGGNTEAFF.

On this clone: One end of the junction fails to match germline, which may point to a read error. This chain joins TRBV7-8 and TRBJ1-1; 7 positions agree with TRBD1. This CDR3 has 15 residues. Per germline, CDR1 SGHVS and CDR2 FQNEAQ. This CDR3 reads CASSRQGMVNPEAFF. CDR3 nucleotide sequence: TGTGCCAGCAGCCGACAGGGAATGGTGAACCCTGAAGCTTTCTTT.

This chain joins TRBV19 and TRBJ2-1, with TRBD2 matching 7 bases. This CDR3 spans 15 amino acids. The V and J ends lost 2 bases and 2 bases, in that order; junction bases with no gene match: 3. Germline lookup yields CDR1 LNHDA and CDR2 SQIVND (reference sequence). In DNA, the CDR3 is TGTGCCAGTAGTATAAAGGGACTAACCTACAATGAGCAGTTCTTC. Amino acids: CASSIKGLTYNEQFF.

This clone was observed a few times. This chain joins TRBV27 and TRBJ1-6; D possibly corresponds to TRBD1 (5 bases). The CDR3 runs to 13 residues. Looked up from germline, CDR1 is MNHEY and CDR2 is SMNVEV (reference sequence). The ends were cut back, 9 bases at V and 8 bases at J, with 14 bases in the middle. The CDR3 nucleotides are TGTGCCAGTGGACCTTGGGGGGATTCACCCCTCCACTTT. It specifies CASGPWGDSPLHF.

The chain joins TRBV18 to TRBJ1-1; 7 bases line up with TRBD1. The germline CDR1 and CDR2 sequences are KGHSH and LQKENI. With 4 bases clipped from V and 3 bases from J, the junction kept 8 bases outside the gene matches. The CDR3 loop spans 15 amino acids. The CDR3 sequence: CASSLYRDSHTEAFF. The CDR3 coding sequence is TGTGCCAGCTCACTCTACCGGGACAGCCACACTGAAGCTTTCTTT. The whole variable domain, filled in from reference TRBV18 and TRBJ1-1, reads NAGVMQNPRHLVRRRGQEARLRCSPMKGHSHVYWYRQLPEEGLKFMVYLQKENIIDESGMPKERFSAEFPKEGPSILRIQQVVRGDSAAYFCASSLYRDSHTEAFFGQGTRLTVV.

This chain connects TRBV5-1 to TRBJ2-7; 7 nucleotides align to TRBD2. Germline V gene data show CDR1 as SGHRS and CDR2 as YFSETQ. This CDR3 is built from 15 residues. With 0 bases clipped from V and 4 bases from J, the junction kept 7 bases outside the gene matches. The CDR3 loop reads CASSLGGGNVYEQYF. The CDR3, as DNA: TGCGCCAGCAGCTTGGGCGGGGGTAATGTTTACGAGCAGTACTTC.

The chain joins TRBV29-1 to TRBJ2-1; the match to TRBD2 covers 10 bases. After removal of 4 bases from V and 10 bases from J, the junction contained 10 bases not matched to a gene. CDR1 SQVTM and CDR2 ANQGSEA come from the germline V gene. The CDR3 loop spans 14 amino acids. CDR3 sequence reads: CSVVSSGSEYEQFF. CDR3 DNA sequence: TGCAGCGTTGTGTCTAGCGGGAGCGAGTACGAGCAGTTCTTC.

A single count supports this clone. V usage is TRBV6-5 and J usage is TRBJ1-2; 8 bases are a match to TRBD1. Germline V gene data show CDR1 as MNHEY and CDR2 as SVGAGI. The CDR3 spans 13 residues. V trimming: 5 bases; J trimming: 4 bases; junction bases outside the gene matches: 3. The CDR3 DNA reads as TGTGCCAGCAGTCGACAGGGGTCCTATGGCTACACCTTC. Its translation: CASSRQGSYGYTF.

V usage is TRBV2 and J usage is TRBJ2-7; 12 bases map to TRBD2. Germline CDR1 and CDR2: SNHLY and FYNNEI. The J segment lost 2 bases and the V segment lost 2 bases, leaving 7 bases of the junction unmatched. CDR3 size: 17 residues. The CDR3: CASSERLAGARTYEQYF. In nucleotides, the CDR3 is TGTGCCAGCAGTGAAAGACTAGCGGGAGCGAGGACCTACGAGCAGTACTTC.

This clone has more than one count but fewer than ten. This chain links TRBV10-3 with TRBJ1-2; tentatively, D is TRBD1 (5 bases). The V gene lost 0 bases and the J gene lost 3 bases, with 5 bases spanning the gap. Germline V gene lookup returns CDR1 ENHRY and CDR2 SYGVKD. The CDR3 contains 13 residues. CDR3 DNA sequence: TGTGCCATCAGTGAGTCACAGGACTATGGCTACACCTTC. The encoded protein is CAISESQDYGYTF.

The V and J genes are TRBV20-1 and TRBJ2-7; TRBD2 is a possible D gene (6 bases). Germline assignment: CDR1 DFQATT and CDR2 SNEGSKA (reference sequence). The CDR3 is 11 amino acids. In DNA, the CDR3 is TGCTCAGGACTAAAAGCCCCCGAGCAGTACTTC. The encoded protein is CSGLKAPEQYF.

This clone was counted a few times. The rearrangement uses TRBV10-3 and TRBJ2-1, with 8 bases identical to TRBD2. The CDR3 runs 14 residues. Trimming at V came to 6 bases and at J to 2 bases, leaving 3 bases not matched to a gene. Germline V gene sequence: CDR1 ENHRY, CDR2 SYGVKD. CDR3 DNA sequence: TGTGCCATCAGCCAGCGGGGGACCTACAATGAGCAGTTCTTC. As protein: CAISQRGTYNEQFF.

The genes are TRBV29-1 and TRBJ1-4, with 9 bases identical to TRBD1. V trimming: 7 bases; J trimming: 7 bases; junction bases outside the gene matches: 7. CDR3 length: 13 amino acids. Germline V gives CDR1 SQVTM, CDR2 ANQGSEA. The CDR3 nucleotides are TGCAGCGCCATTACAGGGGGCACTGAAAAACTGTTTTTT. Residues: CSAITGGTEKLFF.

The rearrangement joins TRBV19 to TRBJ1-1; TRBD1 is a possible D gene (6 bases). This CDR3 region has 13 residues. Deletions cut 5 bases from V and 1 base from J, with 8 bases between. CDR1 is LNHDA, CDR2 SQIVND, per germline (reference sequence). CDR3 protein: CASSYRENTEAFF. CDR3 nucleotides: TGTGCCAGTAGTTACAGGGAGAACACTGAAGCTTTCTTT.

This clone occurred a few times. This sequence joins TRBV30 and TRBJ1-5; a possible D gene is TRBD1 (6 bases). The V gene lost 5 bases and the J gene lost 5 bases, with 16 bases spanning the gap. The CDR3 is 14 residues long. CDR1 is GTSNPN and CDR2 is SVGIG in the germline V gene (reference sequence). The CDR3 loop reads CAWEKGGLDQPQHF. Written as DNA, the CDR3 is TGTGCCTGGGAGAAGGGGGGGTTGGATCAGCCCCAGCATTTT.

This chain uses TRBV6-2 or TRBV6-3 with TRBJ2-3; the D gene is possibly TRBD1 (6 bases). Germline CDR1 and CDR2: MNHEY and SVGEGT. This CDR3 has 16 amino acids. V was cut by 7 bases and J by 1 base, with 18 bases left in between. The CDR3 DNA reads as TGTGCCAGCACCCCAGGCGTAGGGGGAGGCACAGATACGCAGTATTTT. It yields the protein CASTPGVGGGTDTQYF.

Notes on this clone: A junction boundary mismatches the germline segment, possibly from a read error. Other nucleotide sequences from this sample produce the same CDR3. The chain joins TRBV10-3 to TRBJ2-7, with TRBD1 identical over 7 bases. Germline CDR1 and CDR2: ENHRY and SYGVKD. The CDR3 is 14 residues long. The CDR3 region has the DNA TGTGCCATCAGTGACTTGGACAGGTTCCACGAGCAATACTTC. It is translated as CAISDLDRFHEQYF.

V usage is TRBV19 and J usage is TRBJ1-2; a weak D match, TRBD1 (6 bases). CDR1 is LNHDA, CDR2 SQIVND, per germline (reference sequence). Trimming removed 0 bases at V and 4 bases at J, with 6 bases between. CDR3 length: 13 residues. For the CDR3, the DNA is TGTGCCAGTAGTATAGAAGGGGGCTATGGCTACACCTTC. Amino acids: CASSIEGGYGYTF.